Included here is one T cell receptor beta chain sequence, with context. The antigen is not known. This sample is part of a study of OX40 agonist ivuxolimab in advanced cancers. Looking at the study overall: There were three patients with partial responses, one having hepatocellular carcinoma and two cutaneous melanoma. Whole-study findings and limits: Partial responders treated at 0.1-3.0 mg/kg exhibited clonal expansion among the lowest measured. Antigen specificity remained undetermined for the expanded peripheral T cells.

The trim removed 7 bases at V and 6 bases at J, leaving 8 bases unmatched. The CDR3 consists of 14 residues. Germline V gives CDR1 MDHEN, CDR2 SYDVKM. Repertoires were generated with immunoSEQ multiplex PCR, while TCRdb's copy carries only in-frame clones and drops some. The data show tens of thousands of clones, with about 83% seen just once and more than 1.4% held by the top ten. Autoimmune disease history or systemic immunosuppression barred patients. The chain uses TRBV28 and TRBJ2-1; 8 bases match TRBD2. This sequence originates from an adult with an advanced solid tumor such as melanoma, head and neck, liver or kidney cancer. This sample comprised CD4+ or CD8+ T cells sorted from blood, obtained in a trial of the OX40 agonist ivuxolimab. CDR3 DNA: TGTGCCAGCACCAAGACAGGACTAGCCAATGAGCAGTTCTTC. Its protein product is CASTKTGLANEQFF.